This T cell receptor beta chain was found in a study of T cells in Graves' hyperthyroidism and ophthalmopathy. Study results and limitations: A model of 13 V-J pairs discriminated ophthalmopathy from stable hyperthyroidism. The model foresaw ophthalmopathy a median about 6.1 months prior to onset.

This clonotype was seen repeatedly, ten times or more. Its antigen is as yet unknown. Uncontrolled infection, other autoimmune disease, pregnancy or lactation disqualified patients from enrolment. Trimming removed 2 bases from V and 1 base from J, with 11 bases in between. Germline-derived CDR1 and CDR2 are MNHEY and SVGAGI. There are 15 residues in the CDR3. There were TCR beta CDR3 regions amplified from RNA transcripts. A first-round RT-PCR of the TCR CDR3 used the HTBI primer set. TCRdb re-called the multiplex PCR reads with MiXCR, one entry per CDR3 protein. The sample records roughly 500,000 distinct CDR3 sequences, 24% being singletons.

This clonotype originated in a woman aged 25 to 39 with Graves' ophthalmopathy. The material sequenced was blood. V usage is TRBV6-5 and J usage is TRBJ1-1; no clear D. The CDR3 bases are TGTGCCAGCAGTTACGCAACAGACGGGAACACTGAAGCTTTCTTT. Amino acids: CASSYATDGNTEAFF.